This entry features one T cell receptor (beta chain) sequence. What it binds is unknown. This sample is part of a study of blood T cells in healthy people across ages. General study results and limits: Age brought a roughly linear fall in TCR beta diversity measured per million T cells. Without sorted subsets, naive and antigen-experienced compartments could not be conclusively compared.

The use of a sample-barcoded 5' primer and a J-beta primer mix characterized a second PCR of roughly 6 to 11 cycles. One entry per CDR3 protein results from TCRdb running MiXCR on the 5' RACE reads. Among roughly 1,500,000 distinct CDR3 sequences listed, about 40% were seen once. Roughly 10 milliliters of peripheral blood were drawn from each donor. The CDR3 totals 16 residues. Germline lookup yields CDR1 MGHRA and CDR2 YSYEKL. V was shortened by 5 bases and J by 0 bases, with 14 bases between the two germline ends. The TCR originated in a woman between 18 and 29 years old in good health. This chain joins TRBV4-1 and TRBJ2-1, with D possibly TRBD1 on 6 matching bases. Material for sequencing was blood. CDR3: CASSYEGTNSYNEQFF. The CDR3 DNA follows: TGCGCCAGCAGCTATGAGGGGACAAACTCCTACAATGAGCAGTTCTTC.